This is a list of T cell receptor beta chains from one sample in a study of cytomegalovirus exposure and HLA in healthy donors. The repertoire was sequenced with immunoSEQ multiplex PCR; TCRdb's copy has only in-frame clones and lacks some. The sample lists about 49,000 clones; roughly 92% were seen once. What was sequenced was PBMCs. All receptors derive from a man between 18 and 29 years old in good health and CMV-seronegative. Each CDR3 is given with its conserved first and last residue. A D gene is named only where the DNA matches it firmly. Some rows have no size entry. The others give once, few or many, or a class for an expanded clone.

d_call j_call clone_size v_call cdr3_aa cdr3_nt
NA TRBJ2-7 NA TRBV29-1 CSVEEQDKNLGEQYF TGCAGCGTTGAAGAACAGGACAAGAATTTAGGCGAGCAGTACTTC
NA TRBJ2-7 NA TRBV7-9 CASSPLYEQYF TGTGCCAGCAGCCCCCTCTACGAGCAGTACTTC
NA TRBJ1-3 NA TRBV14 CASSLDRLLSGNTIYF TGTGCCAGCAGCCTTGACAGGCTTCTCTCTGGAAACACCATATATTTT
NA TRBJ2-3 NA TRBV7-9 CASSQRQTQDTQYF TGTGCCAGCAGCCAGCGACAGACCCAAGATACGCAGTATTTT
TRBD2 TRBJ2-6 NA TRBV5-1 CASSPTWTSGSGANVLTF TGCGCCAGCAGCCCCACATGGACTAGCGGGTCTGGGGCCAACGTCCTGACTTTC
NA TRBJ1-2 NA TRBV7-9 CASSPFAEYYGYTF TGTGCCAGCAGCCCGTTCGCGGAGTACTATGGCTACACCTTC
NA TRBJ2-1 NA TRBV7-6 CASSPSRVVNEQFF TGTGCCAGCAGCCCCTCGCGTGTTGTCAATGAGCAGTTCTTC
NA TRBJ2-3 NA TRBV5-1 CASSQDRTDTQYF TGCGCCAGCAGCCAGGACAGAACAGATACGCAGTATTTT
NA TRBJ2-5 NA TRBV9 CASSATSQETQYF TGTGCCAGCAGCGCGACTAGTCAAGAGACCCAGTACTTC
NA TRBJ2-1 NA TRBV5-1 CASSETGGNEQFF TGCGCCAGCAGCGAGACAGGTGGGAATGAGCAGTTCTTC
NA TRBJ2-2 NA TRBV7-9 CASSLGGTITGELFF TGTGCCAGCAGCTTAGGGGGGACAATCACCGGGGAGCTGTTTTTT
TRBD2 TRBJ2-7 NA TRBV7-6 CATAGGPGDEQYF TGTGCCACCGCGGGAGGGCCGGGGGACGAGCAGTACTTC
NA TRBJ2-7 NA TRBV6-1 CASTGTSPYEQYF TGTGCCAGCACAGGCACTTCCCCCTACGAGCAGTACTTC
NA TRBJ2-7 NA TRBV7-9 CASSFRQDYEQYF TGTGCCAGCAGCTTTCGGCAGGACTACGAGCAGTACTTC
NA TRBJ2-7 NA TRBV5-1 CASSFTGVLRYEQYF TGCGCCAGCAGCTTTACGGGAGTGCTTCGCTACGAGCAGTACTTC
NA TRBJ2-3 NA TRBV7-3 CASSPGLATDTQYF TGTGCCAGCAGCCCTGGGCTGGCGACAGATACGCAGTATTTT
NA TRBJ1-1 NA TRBV23-1 CASSTDSRDTEAFF TGCGCCAGCAGTACGGACAGTCGTGACACTGAAGCTTTCTTT
NA TRBJ1-5 NA TRBV14 CASSQGLNQPQHF TGTGCCAGCAGTCAGGGTCTCAATCAGCCCCAGCATTTT
NA TRBJ2-1 NA TRBV9 CASSVVAEYNEQFF TGTGCCAGCAGCGTAGTAGCGGAATACAATGAGCAGTTCTTC
NA TRBJ2-3 NA TRBV7-2 CASSFNRVQADTQYF TGTGCCAGCAGCTTCAACAGGGTTCAGGCAGATACGCAGTATTTT
NA TRBJ1-4 NA TRBV6-5 CASRRDEKLFF TGTGCCAGCAGGAGGGATGAAAAACTGTTTTTT
NA TRBJ2-2 medium-sized TRBV2 CASRGQINTGELFF TGTGCCAGCAGGGGACAAATAAACACCGGGGAGCTGTTTTTT
TRBD2 TRBJ2-3 NA TRBV11-2 CASSLGGLAGNKYF TGTGCCAGCAGCTTGGGTGGGCTAGCGGGAAATAAGTATTTT
TRBD1 TRBJ1-5 NA TRBV9 CASSVEGQGNQPQHF TGTGCCAGCAGCGTAGAGGGACAGGGGAATCAGCCCCAGCATTTT
NA TRBJ1-2 few TRBV7-3 CASSNREGLGYTF TGTGCCAGCAGCAACAGGGAGGGTTTGGGCTACACCTTC
TRBD1 TRBJ2-2 NA TRBV19 CASRHTVWDRGMNTGELFF TGTGCCAGTAGACACACGGTCTGGGACAGGGGGATGAACACCGGGGAGCTGTTTTTT
TRBD1 TRBJ2-7 few TRBV7-9 CASSPGQGTYEQYF TGTGCCAGCAGCCCGGGACAGGGAACCTACGAGCAGTACTTC
NA TRBJ1-2 once TRBV5-8 CASSLASRGFGYTF TGTGCCAGCAGCTTGGCCTCCCGGGGATTTGGCTACACCTTC
NA TRBJ2-2 once TRBV18 CASSPQTNTGELFF TGTGCCAGCTCTCCCCAGACTAACACCGGGGAGCTGTTTTTT
NA TRBJ1-5 once TRBV11-2 CASSQGRGNQPQHF TGTGCCAGCAGCCAAGGTAGGGGAAATCAGCCCCAGCATTTT
NA TRBJ2-5 NA TRBV30 CALRAYQETQYF TGTGCCCTGAGAGCTTACCAAGAGACCCAGTACTTC
TRBD1 TRBJ2-5 NA TRBV5-6 CASRKDRGETQYF TGTGCCAGCAGGAAGGACAGGGGCGAGACCCAGTACTTC
TRBD2 TRBJ2-3 NA TRBV10-3 CAEPNRLAGAPDTQYF TGTGCCGAACCCAACAGACTAGCGGGAGCCCCAGATACGCAGTATTTT
NA TRBJ2-1 NA TRBV19 CASSINRNEQFF TGTGCCAGTAGTATCAACAGGAATGAGCAGTTCTTC
TRBD2 TRBJ2-7 NA TRBV27 CASSLIFSGRSGEQYF TGTGCCAGCAGTTTAATCTTTAGCGGGAGGTCGGGAGAGCAGTACTTC
NA TRBJ1-5 NA TRBV27 CASSLRGISNQPQHF TGTGCCAGCAGTTTGCGGGGGATTAGTAATCAGCCCCAGCATTTT
TRBD1 TRBJ2-1 once TRBV7-8 CASSRKLGTGGYNEQFF TGTGCCAGCAGCCGCAAATTAGGGACAGGGGGCTACAATGAGCAGTTCTTC
TRBD2 TRBJ2-5 NA TRBV11-2 CASSAAHSLVAGGETQYF TGTGCCAGCAGCGCAGCCCACTCCCTAGTAGCCGGGGGGGAGACCCAGTACTTC